The clone carrying this TCR beta chain was seen only once. The antigen is not known. This specimen comes from a study of Ad26.COV2.S vaccination and SARS-CoV-2 variants. The overall study: Ad26.COV2.S given intramuscularly, once or twice 56 days apart.

Specified treatment: around 19 received Ad26.COV2.S at low or high dose, single or two shots; about 5 received placebo; per-sample allocation not given. Sampling was done on day 63 after the first vaccine or placebo injection. The assay was immunoSEQ multiplex PCR, and TCRdb's table has in-frame clones only and misses some. This sample has a few hundred thousand clones, with roughly four fifths found just once. CDR3 size: 15 residues. CDR1 LGHNA and CDR2 YSLEER come from the germline V gene. Deletions cut 4 bases from V and 5 bases from J, with 15 bases between. Study-level results: Non-spike TCR breadth did not differ much between vaccine and placebo recipients. Spike-specific responses of CD8+ and CD4+ T cells were reported to display substantial breadth after vaccination.

This TCR came from a person aged 18-65 years who received the Ad26.COV2.S COVID-19 vaccine or a placebo. The chain is built from TRBV4-3 and TRBJ2-1; D could derive from TRBD1 or TRBD2 (5 bases each). The sequencing here drew on peripheral blood, taken in a trial of Ad26.COV2.S vaccine versus placebo. This CDR3 is CASSLGPRYNNEQFF. In DNA form, the CDR3 reads TGCGCCAGCAGCCTGGGACCGCGTTATAACAATGAGCAGTTCTTC.